This paragraph reports one TCR beta chain. Its antigen remains undetermined. Per-nucleotide qualities are absent, and no much larger clonotype sits a single base away. Via the germline V gene, CDR1 is SGHTA and CDR2 FQGNSA. There are 15 amino acids in the CDR3, from cysteine to phenylalanine inclusive. This entry keeps only the CDR3 DNA: 45 bases, framed from base 1. V is trimmed back by 3 bases and J by 10 bases, and the junction contains 7 bases that no gene match accounts for. Sequenced on an Illumina MiSeq. The public reads were reprocessed in TCRdb via fastp at Q25 and MiXCR, keeping in-frame beta chains. Every CDR3 protein is listed once, alongside the most common genes and DNA of its rows. The sample table contains roughly 71,000 distinct CDR3 sequences; only one count was recorded for 55% to 80% of them. Of the sample, 7% to 9.5% falls within the top ten clones. This record comes from a study of type 1 regulatory T cells (dated by TCRdb to the early 2020s). Turning to the overall study: The study characterized an in vitro protocol that generated a Tr1-enriched, alloantigen-specific CD4 T cell product named T-allo10. T-allo10 was under clinical evaluation in patients with hematological malignancies receiving allogeneic hematopoietic stem cell transplantation.

Specificity for host alloantigens, anergy, and the capacity for alloantigen-specific suppression were described as properties of donor-derived T-allo10 cells. Sequencing was done on a sample of cultured T cells, either the whole culture or a sorted T cell fraction (not recorded which). In light of the paper, this sample's cell subset or site label describes: Tr1-enriched cell product generated in vitro against host alloantigens. The source of this sequence is a human donor in good health. The rearranged chain carries TRBV7-2 and TRBJ2-1; TRBD2 lines up with 12 middle nucleotides. CDR3 loop: CASSLLASGRVEQFF. The DNA sequence is given as TGTGCCAGCAGCTTGCTGGCTAGCGGGAGGGTGGAGCAGTTCTTC.